Listed below are T cell receptor beta chains from one sample, sequenced in a study of glioma-infiltrating T cells after dendritic cell vaccination. Profiled with immunoSEQ multiplex PCR; TCRdb holds only in-frame clones, not every one. Among roughly 60,000 clones listed, about 79% were seen once. The sequences come from blood, collected after dendritic cell vaccination. All receptors come from a human donor with glioblastoma. Each CDR3 is given with its conserved first and last residue.

j_gene: TRBJ2-2; v_gene: TRBV15; CDR3aa: CAISRGHTNTGELFF
j_gene: TRBJ1-2; v_gene: TRBV18; CDR3aa: CASSPGVSPGYTF
j_gene: TRBJ1-4; v_gene: TRBV9; CDR3aa: CASSVGAWNEKLFF
j_gene: TRBJ1-2; v_gene: TRBV7-8; CDR3aa: CASSLGPAFNYGYTF
j_gene: TRBJ1-1; v_gene: TRBV19; CDR3aa: CASSPWDRGTEAFF
j_gene: TRBJ2-1; v_gene: TRBV7-9; CDR3aa: CASSLADNEQFF
j_gene: TRBJ1-6; v_gene: TRBV7-9; CDR3aa: CASSWQTGPNSPLHF
j_gene: TRBJ1-1; v_gene: TRBV5-8; CDR3aa: CASSLGLSSGDGEAFF
j_gene: TRBJ1-2; v_gene: TRBV7-9; CDR3aa: CASSDDRGRVYGYTF
j_gene: TRBJ2-5; v_gene: TRBV28; CDR3aa: CASSPPTGEGETQYF
j_gene: TRBJ2-7; v_gene: TRBV18; CDR3aa: CASSPPTGGEQYF
j_gene: TRBJ2-7; v_gene: TRBV5-8; CDR3aa: CASSLRGGRNEQYF
j_gene: TRBJ1-2; v_gene: TRBV7-3; CDR3aa: CASSLGQRHGYTF
j_gene: TRBJ1-6; v_gene: TRBV6-5; CDR3aa: CASSYTTGVISPLHF
j_gene: TRBJ1-1; v_gene: TRBV5-1; CDR3aa: CASSLVTGNTEAFF
j_gene: TRBJ1-1; v_gene: TRBV11-2; CDR3aa: CASSPKSGPANTEAFF
j_gene: TRBJ2-4; v_gene: TRBV5-4; CDR3aa: CASSLGTGKNIQYF